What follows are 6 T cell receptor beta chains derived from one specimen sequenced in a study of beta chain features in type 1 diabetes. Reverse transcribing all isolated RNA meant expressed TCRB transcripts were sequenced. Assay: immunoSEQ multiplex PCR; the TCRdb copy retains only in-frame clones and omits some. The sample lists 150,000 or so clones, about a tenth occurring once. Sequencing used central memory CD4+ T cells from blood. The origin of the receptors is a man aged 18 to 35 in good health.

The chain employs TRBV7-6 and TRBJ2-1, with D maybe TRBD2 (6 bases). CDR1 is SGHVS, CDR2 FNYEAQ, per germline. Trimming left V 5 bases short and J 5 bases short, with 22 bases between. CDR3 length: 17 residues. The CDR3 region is CASSPDYRRYLNNEQFF. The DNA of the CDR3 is TGTGCCAGCAGCCCGGACTATCGGAGGTACTTGAACAATGAGCAGTTCTTC. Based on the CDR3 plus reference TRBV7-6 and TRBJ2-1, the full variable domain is GAGVSQSPRYKVTKRGQDVALRCDPISGHVSLYWYRQALGQGPEFLTYFNYEAQQDKSGLPNDRFSAERPEGSISTLTIQRTEQRDSAMYRCASSPDYRRYLNNEQFFGPGTRLTVL.

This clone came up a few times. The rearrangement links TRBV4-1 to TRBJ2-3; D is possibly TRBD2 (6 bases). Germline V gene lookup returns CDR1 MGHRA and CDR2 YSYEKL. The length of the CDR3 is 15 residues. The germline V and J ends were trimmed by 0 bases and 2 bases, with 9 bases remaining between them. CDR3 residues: CASSQEGGYTDTQYF. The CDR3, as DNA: TGCGCCAGCAGCCAAGAGGGGGGATACACAGATACGCAGTATTTT.

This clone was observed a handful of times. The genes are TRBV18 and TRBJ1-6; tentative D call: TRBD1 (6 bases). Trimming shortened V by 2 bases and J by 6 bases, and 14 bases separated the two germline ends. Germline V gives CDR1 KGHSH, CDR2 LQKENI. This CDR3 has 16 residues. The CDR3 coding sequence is TGTGCCAGCTCACCATCACATGACAGGAGTAATTCACCCCTCCACTTT. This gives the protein CASSPSHDRSNSPLHF.

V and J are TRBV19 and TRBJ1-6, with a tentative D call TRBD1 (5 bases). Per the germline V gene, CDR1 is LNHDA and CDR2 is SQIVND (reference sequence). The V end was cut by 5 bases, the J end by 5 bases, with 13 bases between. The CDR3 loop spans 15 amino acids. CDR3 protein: CASSAQGGDNSPLHF. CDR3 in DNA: TGTGCCAGTAGTGCCCAGGGTGGGGATAATTCACCCCTCCACTTT. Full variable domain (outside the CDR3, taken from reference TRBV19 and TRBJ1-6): DGGITQSPKYLFRKEGQNVTLSCEQNLNHDAMYWYRQDPGQGLRLIYYSQIVNDFQKGDIAEGYSVSREKKESFPLTVTSAQKNPTAFYLCASSAQGGDNSPLHFGNGTRLTVT.

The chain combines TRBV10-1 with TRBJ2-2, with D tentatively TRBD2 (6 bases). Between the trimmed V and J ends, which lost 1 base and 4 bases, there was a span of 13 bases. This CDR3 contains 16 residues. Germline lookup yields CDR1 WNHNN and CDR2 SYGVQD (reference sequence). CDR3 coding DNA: TGCGCCAGCAGTGAGTTTAGCGGCCGGGGCACCGGGGAGCTGTTTTTT. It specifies CASSEFSGRGTGELFF.

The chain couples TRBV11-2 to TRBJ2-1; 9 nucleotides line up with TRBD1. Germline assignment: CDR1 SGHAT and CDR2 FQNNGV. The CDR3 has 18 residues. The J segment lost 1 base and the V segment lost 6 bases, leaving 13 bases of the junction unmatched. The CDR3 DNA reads TGTGCCAGCAGGACCGGGACAGGGTCGCCTTTTTCCTACAATGAGCAGTTCTTC. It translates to CASRTGTGSPFSYNEQFF.